The clone carrying this TCR beta chain was observed at least ten times. What it binds is not known. These data originate in a study of T cells in Graves' hyperthyroidism and ophthalmopathy. Orbital computed tomography and thyroid ultrasound, together with serum TRAb and thyroxine and clinical symptoms, were used for diagnoses. V lost 3 bases and J lost 12; bases outside the gene matches: 6. This CDR3 spans 14 amino acids. Amplified regions were TCR beta CDR3 sequences from RNA transcripts. HTBI primers drove first-round RT-PCR of the TCR CDR3. TCRdb passed the multiplex PCR reads through MiXCR, listing each CDR3 protein once. Of 600,000 to 700,000 distinct CDR3 sequences detected, 45% appear once; the ten largest clones hold roughly 6.5%. Study-wide points: In blood, most of the thyroid clonotypes expanded above 0.001 were also present. Median prediction lead before ophthalmopathy onset was 5 to 7 months with the model. Classification by a 13 V-J model distinguished ophthalmopathy from stable hyperthyroidism.

The source is an adult man with Graves' disease, either hyperthyroidism or ophthalmopathy (not recorded which). The chain joins TRBV12-3 or TRBV12-4 to TRBJ1-6, with 9 nucleotides matching TRBD1. The material sequenced was peripheral blood or thyroid tissue (not recorded which). The CDR3 sequence is CASSFGGQGKPLHF. The CDR3 nucleotides read TGTGCCAGCAGTTTCGGGGGACAGGGAAAACCCCTCCACTTT.